This T cell receptor (beta chain) was identified during a study of blood T cell repertoires in COVID-19. Per the germline V gene, CDR1 is SEHNR and CDR2 is FQNEAQ (reference sequence). The CDR3 loop spans 15 amino acids. V lost 4 bases, J lost 2 bases, and 12 bases lay in between. Assay: immunoSEQ multiplex PCR; the TCRdb copy retains only in-frame clones and omits some. The repertoire holds over 250,000 clones, approximately 92% seen once, with 2% to 3% in the top ten. Seattle researchers signed up patients amid active infection and tracked them longitudinally. The TCR sequence derives from a person aged 18-29 years with COVID-19, enrolled during active disease. Sequencing used peripheral blood. The V call is TRBV7-9, the J call TRBJ2-1, with no clear D. CDR3 in DNA: TGTGCCAGCAGCTCATCGGGTGTCGCCTACAATGAGCAGTTCTTC. Encoded protein: CASSSSGVAYNEQFF. The complete variable domain, with remaining parts taken from reference TRBV7-9 and TRBJ2-1, reads DTGVSQNPRHKITKRGQNVTFRCDPISEHNRLYWYRQTLGQGPEFLTYFQNEAQLEKSRLLSDRFSAERPKGSFSTLEIQRTEQGDSAMYLCASSSSGVAYNEQFFGPGTRLTVL.